The 27 T cell receptor beta chains given below trace back to one sample, sequenced in a study of shared clonotypes between healthy human individuals. The assay was immunoSEQ multiplex PCR, and TCRdb's table has in-frame clones only and misses some. This sample has about a million clones, with approximately 77% found just once. The source material was memory CD4+ T cells from PBMCs. Regarding subset: CD45RA-negative fraction. The receptors come from a man aged 18-30 years in good health. Some clones in this sample may be carry-over from other donors' samples.

A few counts support this clone. The rearrangement links TRBV7-2 to TRBJ1-5, with 8 bases identical to TRBD1. This CDR3 region has 16 residues. Unmatched junction bases numbered 4, after V lost 3 bases and J lost 0 bases. CDR1 and CDR2 from the germline V gene are SGHTA and FQGNSA. This CDR3 reads CASSFTGGFSNQPQHF. The CDR3 bases are TGTGCCAGCAGCTTCACAGGGGGGTTTAGCAATCAGCCCCAGCATTTT.

The gene calls are TRBV28 and TRBJ2-5; 12 positions match TRBD2. Germline CDR1 is MDHEN and CDR2 is SYDVKM. The CDR3 is 14 residues long. Germline trimming cut 4 bases from V and 5 bases from J; bases unmatched to any gene: 2. The CDR3 region has the DNA TGTGCCAGCAGTTCCACTAGCGGGAGGGAGACCCAGTACTTC. This encodes CASSSTSGRETQYF.

V is TRBV2 and J is TRBJ1-5; TRBD1 might be the D (6 bases). CDR1 and CDR2 (germline): SNHLY, FYNNEI. V gave up 8 bases and J gave up 0 bases, with 14 bases separating them. This CDR3 region has 15 residues. CDR3 amino acids: CASHTGNRSNQPQHF. The CDR3 DNA sequence: TGTGCCAGCCATACAGGGAACCGTAGCAATCAGCCCCAGCATTTT.

The J gene is TRBJ2-7, the V gene TRBV11-2; D uncertain. The V gene lost 8 bases and the J gene lost 0 bases, with 8 bases spanning the gap. The CDR3 runs to 12 residues. CDR1 SGHAT and CDR2 FQNNGV come from the germline V gene. The CDR3 is CASERSSYEQYF. CDR3 in DNA: TGTGCCAGCGAGCGTAGCTCCTACGAGCAGTACTTC.

The chain uses TRBV7-3 and TRBJ2-1, with D unresolved. There are 15 residues in the CDR3. V lost 2 bases and J lost 0, with 8 bases in between. Per germline, CDR1 SGHTA and CDR2 FQGTGA. Here the CDR3 reads CASSLSLGSYNEQFF. The CDR3 bases are TGTGCCAGCAGCTTATCTTTAGGCTCCTACAATGAGCAGTTCTTC.

CDR3 DNA: TGCGCCAGCAGCTTGCGCCCCAGGGGGTTTAACTATGGCTACACCTTC. Residues: CASSLRPRGFNYGYTF. V usage is TRBV5-1 and J usage is TRBJ1-2, with 7 bases lining up with TRBD1. With 1 base clipped from V and 1 base from J, the junction kept 7 bases outside the gene matches. The CDR3 consists of 16 residues. CDR1 and CDR2 (germline): SGHRS, YFSETQ.

At least ten counts were recorded for this clone. This sequence joins TRBV27 and TRBJ2-3, with D possibly TRBD1 on 6 matching bases. This CDR3 is 14 amino acids long. V dropped 2 bases and J dropped 3 bases, with 9 bases sitting between them. Germline V gives CDR1 MNHEY, CDR2 SMNVEV (reference sequence). For the CDR3, the DNA is TGTGCCAGCAGTTTAGGGCAGGGGACAGATACGCAGTATTTT. This codes for CASSLGQGTDTQYF.

The chain has TRBV28 and TRBJ2-7; 7 nucleotides align to TRBD2. Germline V gene sequence: CDR1 MDHEN, CDR2 SYDVKM. This CDR3 is built from 16 residues. Germline trimming cut 1 base from V and 3 bases from J; bases unmatched to any gene: 9. CDR3 amino acids: CASSLFGGGGGYEQYF. CDR3 nucleotide sequence: TGTGCCAGCAGTTTATTTGGTGGCGGCGGGGGCTACGAGCAGTACTTC.

The chain joins TRBV7-8 to TRBJ1-2; D is ambiguous. The CDR3 consists of 14 residues. Trimming shortened V by 1 base and J by 5 bases, and 11 bases separated the two germline ends. CDR1 is SGHVS, CDR2 FQNEAQ, per germline. The CDR3 region has the DNA TGTGCCAGCAGCTTAGAGGGCCTGGGGTATGGCTACACCTTC. Amino acids: CASSLEGLGYGYTF.

The chain employs TRBV9 and TRBJ2-2; D may be TRBD1 (6 bases). CDR3 length equals 16 residues. The germline CDR1 and CDR2 sequences are SGDLS and YYNGEE. V was trimmed by 0 bases and J by 5 bases, leaving 14 bases between them. In DNA, the CDR3 is TGTGCCAGCAGCGTAGTTCCCAGCGACAGGACCGGGGAGCTGTTTTTT. Translated, it gives CASSVVPSDRTGELFF.

This chain links TRBV6-5 with TRBJ2-1; D call uncertain. The V end was cut by 10 bases, the J end by 0 bases, with 16 bases between. This CDR3 has 15 residues. Germline CDR1 and CDR2: MNHEY and SVGAGI. The chain's CDR3 is CATISPAGSYNEQFF. CDR3 bases: TGTGCCACCATCTCACCGGCCGGCTCCTACAATGAGCAGTTCTTC.

The chain employs TRBV4-3 and TRBJ2-3, with 10 bases that match TRBD2. The CDR3 loop spans 16 amino acids. The germline gives CDR1 LGHNA, CDR2 YSLEER. V shed 0 bases and J 8 bases; nucleotides not matched to a gene: 8. Here the CDR3 DNA reads TGCGCCAGCAGCCAAGATGGGCTAGCGGGAGCGTCTACGCAGTATTTT. Protein: CASSQDGLAGASTQYF.

V gene TRBV14 combines with J gene TRBJ1-5, with unresolved D. The CDR3 consists of 15 residues. The germline V and J ends were trimmed by 4 bases and 2 bases, with 12 bases remaining between them. Germline V gives CDR1 SGHDN, CDR2 FVKESK. The CDR3, as DNA: TGTGCCAGCAGCCCGGGTAGGGCAGGCAATCAGCCCCAGCATTTT. As protein: CASSPGRAGNQPQHF.

V and J are TRBV28 and TRBJ1-2; tentatively, D is TRBD1 (5 bases). Germline assignment: CDR1 MDHEN and CDR2 SYDVKM. Between the trimmed V and J ends, which lost 8 bases and 8 bases, there was a span of 18 bases. This CDR3 contains 13 residues. The CDR3: CASGTNTARGYTF. In DNA, the CDR3 is TGTGCCAGCGGGACGAATACGGCCCGAGGCTACACCTTC.

The chain recombines TRBV4-3 with TRBJ2-2; 12 bases are shared with TRBD2. CDR3 length: 17 residues. The junction had 1 base not matched to a gene; V was cut back by 2 bases and J by 0 bases. Germline V gene data show CDR1 as LGHNA and CDR2 as YSLEER. The CDR3 DNA reads TGCGCCAGCAGCCAACTAGCGGGAGGGCCGAACACCGGGGAGCTGTTTTTT. Translated, it gives CASSQLAGGPNTGELFF.

The V and J genes are TRBV7-3 and TRBJ2-3, with D unresolved. The germline V gene encodes CDR1 SGHTA and CDR2 FQGTGA. Trimming left V 5 bases short and J 7 bases short, with 13 bases between. This CDR3 region has 13 residues. The CDR3, as DNA: TGTGCCAGCAGCCCGCAGGTAGCAAATACGCAGTATTTT. It specifies CASSPQVANTQYF.

This clone was counted only a few times. Other DNA sequences in the same sample also yield this CDR3. The chain is built from TRBV2 and TRBJ2-7; the D gene is possibly TRBD2 (6 bases). Per the germline V gene, CDR1 is SNHLY and CDR2 is FYNNEI. The CDR3 is 12 amino acids. V lost 6 bases and J lost 1, with 7 bases in between. CDR3 amino acids: CASSGTSYEQYF. CDR3 nucleotide sequence: TGTGCCAGCAGCGGGACTTCCTACGAGCAGTACTTC.

The CDR3 DNA sequence: TGTGCCAGCAGCTTTCGGTCGGGAGTGGATGAGCAGTTCTTC. This codes for CASSFRSGVDEQFF. The rearrangement joins TRBV5-6 to TRBJ2-1; a possible D gene is TRBD2 (6 bases). CDR1 is SGHDT and CDR2 is YYEEEE in the germline V gene. This CDR3 spans 14 amino acids. The V end lost 2 bases, the J end lost 8 bases, and 14 bases lay between the germline ends.

This clone showed up just a few times. The chain combines TRBV6-1 with TRBJ2-7, with D tentatively TRBD2 (5 bases). The CDR3 runs 11 residues. Trimming removed 10 bases from V and 4 bases from J, with 11 bases in between. Germline CDR1 and CDR2: MNHNS and SASEGT. CDR3: CATSRGYEQYF. CDR3 sequence (DNA): TGTGCCACCTCCCGGGGATACGAGCAGTACTTC.

This clone has a handful of counts. The chain employs TRBV6-1 and TRBJ1-2; D gene uncertain. Germline V CDR1 and CDR2: MNHNS, SASEGT. The CDR3 consists of 15 residues. V gave up 0 bases and J gave up 2 bases, with 10 bases separating them. CDR3 loop: CASSEAGYSNYGYTF. Here the CDR3 DNA reads TGTGCCAGCAGTGAAGCGGGGTATTCGAACTATGGCTACACCTTC.

V is TRBV4-1 and J is TRBJ2-3; D remains ambiguous. Trimming took off 0 bases at V and 0 bases at J, with 16 bases between the two ends. Germline V gene lookup returns CDR1 MGHRA and CDR2 YSYEKL. This CDR3 region has 18 residues. Written as DNA, the CDR3 is TGCGCCAGCAGCCAAGACTCCGCCAGTCCACTCAGCACAGATACGCAGTATTTT. Its protein product is CASSQDSASPLSTDTQYF.

This clone has only one observation. The rearrangement uses TRBV10-2 and TRBJ1-6; D unclear. From germline, CDR1 is WSHSY and CDR2 SAAADI. The ends were cut back, 0 bases at V and 10 bases at J, with 4 bases in the middle. The CDR3 contains 12 residues. CDR3 coding DNA: TGCGCCAGCAGTGAGTCGGAGTCACCCCTCCACTTT. Its protein product is CASSESESPLHF.

J is TRBJ2-1 and V is TRBV7-8; 8 bases match TRBD2. Germline V gene lookup returns CDR1 SGHVS and CDR2 FQNEAQ. V shed 6 bases, J shed 5 bases, and the junction held 9 bases outside the gene matches. The CDR3 loop spans 15 amino acids. CDR3: CASRVVRGVHNEQFF. The CDR3 DNA follows: TGTGCCAGCAGAGTTGTGCGGGGGGTACACAATGAGCAGTTCTTC.

This chain uses TRBV2 with TRBJ2-4; TRBD1 is a possible D gene (5 bases). The CDR3 contains 14 residues. Germline CDR1 and CDR2: SNHLY and FYNNEI. The germline V and J ends were trimmed by 3 bases and 1 base, with 7 bases remaining between them. This CDR3 is CASSETEAKNIQYF. The CDR3 DNA reads TGTGCCAGCAGTGAGACAGAGGCCAAAAACATTCAGTACTTC.

This clone was seen only a few times. The same CDR3 arises from other DNA sequences in this sample as well. This chain connects TRBV9 to TRBJ1-2; TRBD1 might be the D (5 bases). The length of the CDR3 is 15 residues. V lost 0 bases and J 3 bases, leaving 12 bases between the germline ends. The germline V gene has CDR1 SGDLS and CDR2 YYNGEE. Here the CDR3 reads CASSVGLGGYYGYTF. Here the CDR3 DNA reads TGTGCCAGCAGCGTAGGTCTGGGGGGGTACTATGGCTACACCTTC.

The chain employs TRBV28 and TRBJ1-3, with D perhaps matching TRBD1 (6 bases). With 2 bases removed from V and 0 bases from J, the gap between germline ends came to 11 bases. The V gene's germline CDR1 is MDHEN and CDR2 SYDVKM. The CDR3 totals 16 residues. Here the CDR3 reads CASSLLQGGSGNTIYF. In DNA form, the CDR3 reads TGTGCCAGCAGTTTACTACAGGGCGGCTCTGGAAACACCATATATTTT.

A single count supports this clone. V and J are TRBV5-1 and TRBJ2-2; D call uncertain. The CDR3 has 15 amino acids. CDR1 and CDR2 from the germline V gene are SGHRS and YFSETQ. Trimming shortened V by 0 bases and J by 1 base, and 7 bases separated the two germline ends. The CDR3 DNA is TGCGCCAGCAGCTTGGAAGGGAAGAACACCGGGGAGCTGTTTTTT. Its translation is CASSLEGKNTGELFF.